This entry is about one T cell receptor beta chain. This record belongs to a study of blood T cell repertoires in COVID-19. This CDR3 is 16 amino acids long. Trimming pared 6 bases from V and 0 bases from J, leaving 16 bases between. Germline CDR1 is SGHVS and CDR2 is FQNEAQ. Authors' analysis steps: Nucleated cell number was recorded as an estimate derived from reference gene primer amplification. Libraries were prepared by immunoSEQ multiplex PCR; TCRdb keeps only in-frame clonotypes and omits some of them. Clone size and V and J calls were adopted from that table, with D and trimming inferred from the DNA. The sample contains 150,000 to 200,000 clones, 81% of which appear only once.

The sequenced material came from peripheral blood. The receptor was isolated from a woman older than 75 with COVID-19, enrolled during active disease. The chain couples TRBV7-8 to TRBJ2-3; a possible D gene is TRBD2 (6 bases). The CDR3 sequence: CASSLKEGSSTDTQYF. The CDR3 DNA is TGTGCCAGCAGTCTCAAGGAGGGGAGTAGCACAGATACGCAGTATTTT. Based on the CDR3 plus reference TRBV7-8 and TRBJ2-3, the full variable domain is GAGVSQSPRYKVAKRGQDVALRCDPISGHVSLFWYQQALGQGPEFLTYFQNEAQLDKSGLPSDRFFAERPEGSVSTLKIQRTQQEDSAVYLCASSLKEGSSTDTQYFGPGTRLTVL.